The rows below give T cell receptor beta chains drawn from one sample of a study of vaccination and CD4 T cells after COVID-19. Each CDR3 protein gets one entry after TCRdb re-called the PCR reads with MiXCR. The profile shows 13,000 to 15,000 distinct CDR3 sequences, less than 70% of them singletons. The source material was CD4+ T cells from blood, sampled after SARS-CoV-2 vaccination. The receptors were sampled from a human donor who had recovered from COVID-19. CDR3s include the opening cysteine and the closing phenylalanine or tryptophan. Fields, in order: J gene, D gene, clone size, V gene, CDR3 protein, CDR3 DNA. A D gene is named only where the DNA matches it firmly. The size of a clone is reported for some rows only, either as once, few or many, or as a class for expanded clones.

J: TRBJ1-2; D: .; size: few; V: TRBV6-2/TRBV6-3; CDR3: CASTLGINYGYTF; DNA: TGTGCCAGCACCTTGGGCATAAACTATGGCTACACCTTC
J: TRBJ2-7; D: TRBD2; size: .; V: TRBV7-9; CDR3: CASRRAGTSSSYEQYF; DNA: TGTGCCAGCAGGCGAGCCGGGACTAGTAGCTCCTACGAGCAGTACTTC
J: TRBJ1-4; D: TRBD1; size: .; V: TRBV30; CDR3: CAWSKGQGEKLFF; DNA: TGTGCCTGGAGTAAGGGACAGGGTGAAAAACTGTTTTTT
J: TRBJ1-6; D: .; size: .; V: TRBV6-1; CDR3: CASSAEGGLAGSPLHF; DNA: TGTGCCAGCAGCGCTGAGGGGGGGCTGGCTGGGTCACCCCTCCACTTT
J: TRBJ2-3; D: TRBD1; size: few; V: TRBV2; CDR3: CASTPGQGADTQYF; DNA: TGTGCCAGCACTCCGGGACAGGGGGCAGATACGCAGTATTTT
J: TRBJ2-1; D: TRBD2; size: .; V: TRBV7-3; CDR3: CASSPTGTRANNEQFF; DNA: TGTGCCAGCAGCCCTACCGGGACTAGGGCGAACAATGAGCAGTTCTTC
J: TRBJ2-2; D: TRBD2; size: .; V: TRBV20-1; CDR3: CSAILGGGTSRIGELFF; DNA: TGCAGTGCTATACTAGGTGGGGGGACTAGCCGGATCGGGGAGCTGTTTTTT
J: TRBJ1-1; D: TRBD1; size: .; V: TRBV19; CDR3: CASSTRQGGNRNTEAFF; DNA: TGTGCCAGTAGTACGAGACAGGGCGGAAATCGGAACACTGAAGCTTTCTTT
J: TRBJ1-2; D: .; size: .; V: TRBV29-1; CDR3: CSVEAGDGYTF; DNA: TGCAGCGTTGAAGCCGGAGATGGCTACACCTTC
J: TRBJ1-5; D: .; size: few; V: TRBV20-1; CDR3: CSAYDRPGWQPQHF; DNA: TGCAGTGCTTACGACAGGCCAGGATGGCAGCCCCAGCATTTT
J: TRBJ1-5; D: .; size: once; V: TRBV28; CDR3: CASSLAGAHNQPQHF; DNA: TGTGCCAGCAGTTTAGCAGGGGCCCACAATCAGCCCCAGCATTTT
J: TRBJ1-5; D: .; size: once; V: TRBV12-3/TRBV12-4; CDR3: CASSFARTMGSQPQHF; DNA: TGTGCCAGCAGTTTTGCCCGGACGATGGGGAGTCAGCCCCAGCATTTT
J: TRBJ2-5; D: TRBD2; size: .; V: TRBV27; CDR3: CASSWVAGTGTQYF; DNA: TGTGCCAGCAGTTGGGTAGCGGGAACGGGGACCCAGTACTTC
J: TRBJ1-5; D: TRBD1; size: .; V: TRBV20-1; CDR3: CSGWTGMRYQPQHF; DNA: TGCAGTGGTTGGACAGGGATGCGGTATCAGCCCCAGCATTTT
J: TRBJ1-4; D: .; size: few; V: TRBV20-1; CDR3: CSASGAMGPTNEKLFF; DNA: TGCAGTGCTAGTGGTGCCATGGGACCCACTAATGAAAAACTGTTTTTT
J: TRBJ1-1; D: .; size: .; V: TRBV11-1; CDR3: CASSRRRQDTEAFF; DNA: TGTGCCAGCAGCCGTCGGCGACAGGACACTGAAGCTTTCTTT
J: TRBJ1-5; D: .; size: .; V: TRBV19; CDR3: CASRRSGGAPQHF; DNA: TGTGCCAGTAGGCGATCGGGGGGTGCGCCCCAGCATTTT
J: TRBJ2-5; D: .; size: .; V: TRBV20-1; CDR3: CSASVSRGQETQYF; DNA: TGCAGTGCTAGTGTGTCGCGAGGGCAAGAGACCCAGTACTTC
J: TRBJ2-7; D: .; size: .; V: TRBV20-1; CDR3: CSAGAYEQYF; DNA: TGCAGTGCTGGGGCCTACGAGCAGTACTTC
J: TRBJ2-1; D: .; size: .; V: TRBV7-9; CDR3: CASSPRDSPYNEQFF; DNA: TGTGCCAGCAGCCCCCGGGACTCGCCATACAATGAGCAGTTCTTC
J: TRBJ1-6; D: .; size: .; V: TRBV14; CDR3: CASSQARPSPLHF; DNA: TGTGCCAGCAGCCAAGCTCGACCCTCACCCCTCCACTTT
J: TRBJ2-2; D: .; size: .; V: TRBV20-1; CDR3: CSGSGTNTGELFF; DNA: TGCAGTGGATCAGGCACGAACACCGGGGAGCTGTTTTTT
J: TRBJ2-1; D: .; size: .; V: TRBV29-1; CDR3: CSVGAGDHEQFF; DNA: TGCAGCGTTGGGGCCGGGGATCATGAGCAGTTCTTC
J: TRBJ1-5; D: .; size: .; V: TRBV20-1; CDR3: CSAGVRGRSNQPQHF; DNA: TGCAGTGCTGGGGTGAGAGGAAGAAGCAATCAGCCCCAGCATTTT
J: TRBJ2-2; D: .; size: once; V: TRBV7-2; CDR3: CASSPSGVRRAGELFF; DNA: TGTGCCAGCAGCCCCTCAGGGGTCCGTAGGGCCGGGGAGCTGTTTTTT
J: TRBJ2-2; D: .; size: .; V: TRBV11-2; CDR3: CASSLARNTGELFF; DNA: TGTGCCAGCAGCTTGGCACGGAACACCGGGGAGCTGTTTTTT
J: TRBJ2-3; D: TRBD2; size: few; V: TRBV15; CDR3: CATSTGLADSDTQYF; DNA: TGTGCCACCAGCACGGGACTAGCGGACTCAGATACGCAGTATTTT
J: TRBJ1-2; D: .; size: once; V: TRBV6-1; CDR3: CASSQRDGSNYGYTF; DNA: TGTGCCAGCAGCCAAAGGGACGGCTCTAACTATGGCTACACCTTC
J: TRBJ2-3; D: TRBD1; size: few; V: TRBV27; CDR3: CASSSFTGVYTQYF; DNA: TGTGCCAGCAGTTCATTCACAGGGGTTTATACGCAGTATTTT
J: TRBJ2-5; D: TRBD1; size: few; V: TRBV19; CDR3: CASSRGTGGAETQYF; DNA: TGTGCCAGTAGTAGGGGGACAGGGGGAGCAGAGACCCAGTACTTC
J: TRBJ1-5; D: TRBD1; size: few; V: TRBV20-1; CDR3: CSATNSGGSQPQHF; DNA: TGCAGTGCAACGAACTCAGGGGGCAGTCAGCCCCAGCATTTT
J: TRBJ1-2; D: .; size: .; V: TRBV28; CDR3: CASSYQGYGYTF; DNA: TGTGCCAGCAGTTACCAGGGGTACGGCTACACCTTC
J: TRBJ1-5; D: .; size: few; V: TRBV2; CDR3: CASNGGSNQPQHF; DNA: TGTGCCAGCAATGGGGGTAGCAATCAGCCCCAGCATTTT
J: TRBJ1-1; D: TRBD1; size: once; V: TRBV6-1; CDR3: CASSRSWGQGGTEAFF; DNA: TGTGCCAGCAGCCGGTCGTGGGGACAGGGAGGCACTGAAGCTTTCTTT
J: TRBJ1-2; D: .; size: few; V: TRBV19; CDR3: CASSIYGEDYGYTF; DNA: TGTGCCAGTAGTATTTACGGGGAGGACTATGGCTACACCTTC
J: TRBJ1-6; D: .; size: .; V: TRBV28; CDR3: CASSLGQLFNSPLHF; DNA: TGTGCCAGCAGTTTGGGGCAGCTATTTAATTCACCCCTCCACTTT
J: TRBJ2-1; D: .; size: .; V: TRBV19; CDR3: CASSIGGAIRDEQFF; DNA: TGTGCCAGTAGTATAGGGGGGGCTATCAGGGATGAGCAGTTCTTC
J: TRBJ2-2; D: TRBD2; size: .; V: TRBV24-1; CDR3: CATSDPLAGGLITGELFF; DNA: TGTGCCACCAGTGATCCACTAGCGGGAGGGCTTATCACCGGGGAGCTGTTTTTT
J: TRBJ2-3; D: .; size: .; V: TRBV7-2; CDR3: CASSLWVSSTDTQYF; DNA: TGTGCCAGCAGCTTATGGGTTTCTAGCACAGATACGCAGTATTTT
J: TRBJ2-2; D: .; size: .; V: TRBV7-9; CDR3: CASSTNTGELFF; DNA: TGTGCCAGCAGCACGAACACCGGGGAGCTGTTTTTT
J: TRBJ2-7; D: TRBD2; size: .; V: TRBV30; CDR3: CAWSPATSGYEQYF; DNA: TGTGCCTGGAGTCCGGCGACTAGCGGTTACGAGCAGTACTTC
J: TRBJ1-1; D: .; size: .; V: TRBV19; CDR3: CASSIKGLPNTEAFF; DNA: TGTGCCAGTAGTATAAAGGGCTTGCCGAACACTGAAGCTTTCTTT
J: TRBJ1-1; D: .; size: few; V: TRBV2; CDR3: CASRARTGNTEAFF; DNA: TGTGCCAGCAGGGCTAGGACGGGGAACACTGAAGCTTTCTTT
J: TRBJ1-2; D: .; size: .; V: TRBV12-5; CDR3: CATHDRGYGYTF; DNA: TGTGCCACCCACGATCGGGGGTATGGCTACACCTTC
J: TRBJ2-3; D: TRBD1; size: .; V: TRBV6-1; CDR3: CASHPPPGTGGADTQYF; DNA: TGTGCCAGCCATCCCCCCCCCGGGACAGGGGGCGCAGATACGCAGTATTTT
J: TRBJ2-7; D: TRBD2; size: .; V: TRBV28; CDR3: CASKASGRRDEQYF; DNA: TGTGCCAGCAAAGCTAGCGGGAGACGAGACGAGCAGTACTTC
J: TRBJ2-7; D: .; size: .; V: TRBV9; CDR3: CASSYDSLYYEQYF; DNA: TGTGCCAGCAGTTACGACTCCCTCTACTACGAGCAGTACTTC
J: TRBJ2-6; D: .; size: .; V: TRBV12-3/TRBV12-4; CDR3: CASRLEGANVLTF; DNA: TGTGCCAGCCGATTGGAGGGGGCCAACGTCCTGACTTTC
J: TRBJ2-5; D: TRBD2; size: few; V: TRBV5-4; CDR3: CASSETSSETQYF; DNA: TGTGCCAGCAGCGAGACTAGCAGCGAGACCCAGTACTTC
J: TRBJ2-3; D: TRBD2; size: few; V: TRBV19; CDR3: CASSLTSGSTDTQYF; DNA: TGTGCCAGTAGCCTAACTAGCGGATCCACAGATACGCAGTATTTT
J: TRBJ2-3; D: .; size: few; V: TRBV2; CDR3: CASSRSTDTQYF; DNA: TGTGCCAGCAGTAGGAGCACAGATACGCAGTATTTT